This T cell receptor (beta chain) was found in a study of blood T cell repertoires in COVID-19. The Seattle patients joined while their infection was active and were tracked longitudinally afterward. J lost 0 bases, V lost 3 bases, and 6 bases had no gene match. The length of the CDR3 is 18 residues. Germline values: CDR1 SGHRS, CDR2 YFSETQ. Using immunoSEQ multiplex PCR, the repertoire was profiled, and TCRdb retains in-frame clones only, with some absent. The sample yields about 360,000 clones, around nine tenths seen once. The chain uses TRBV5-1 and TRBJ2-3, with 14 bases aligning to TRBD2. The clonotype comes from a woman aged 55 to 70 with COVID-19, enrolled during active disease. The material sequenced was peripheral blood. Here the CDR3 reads CASSSGLAGGPSTDTQYF. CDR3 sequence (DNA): TGCGCCAGCAGCTCCGGACTAGCGGGGGGTCCTAGCACAGATACGCAGTATTTT.